This T cell receptor (beta chain) was profiled in a study of shared T cell receptors in the human thymus (dated by TCRdb to 2020 to 2023). About the study as a whole: The study examined how self-reactive, shared T-cell receptor alpha chains are generated in the human thymus.

Library method: the immunoSEQ multiplex PCR assay. TCRdb stores this immuneACCESS table with in-frame sequences only. Part of the clones is absent; in the studies checked, under half of the shortfall reflects unresolved V genes, and no reason is known for the rest. In all, the sample holds 540,000 or so clones, and roughly 74% of those were seen once. The ten largest clones add up to around 0.012% of the sample. With respect to this clone: No antigen is known for it. Base qualities are missing; no much larger clone stands one base away.

Relative to germline, V is missing 3 bases and J is missing 6 bases, with 9 bases of the junction outside any gene match. The CDR3 starts with the cysteine, ends with the phenylalanine, and has 17 residues. Solely the CDR3 DNA is kept, with 51 bases framed from the first base. The germline V gene gives CDR1 as SGDLS and CDR2 as YYNGEE. In addition, the sample was reused for a study of human thymus T cells. The second investigation adds: The donors were immunologically healthy infants in Finland who had open corrective cardiac surgery for congenital heart defects. The thymus tissue came from surgical resects taken out during corrective cardiac surgery. Both the thymic and the peripheral blood repertoires appeared to show biased V and J gene segment usage. Highly overlapping thymic TCR repertoires among unrelated individuals were reported in the related research. The study described the TCR alpha and beta repertoires in about eight infant thymus samples and a few matching peripheral blood samples. The infant donors were about 6 to 244 days old, and the cohort included six or seven males and a couple of females. Thymocytes were released mechanically from tissue and stored at -70 °C as pellets of roughly 9.5-32 million cells. A QIAsymphony instrument was used to extract genomic DNA from frozen cell pellets. TCRB and TCRAD loci were amplified from a standardized quantity of quality-controlled genomic DNA using the immunoSEQ multiplex PCR assay. The amplicons covered the V(D)J region and were long enough to include the CDR3 and to identify the V and J genes. The amplicons were sequenced on an Illumina platform via the commercial immunoSEQ service. Primer bias and sequencing errors were corrected using previously described methods, and TCRAD and TCRB definitions followed the IMGT database. Analysis of the repertoires was done with immunoSEQ Analyzer 3.0 and VDJTools and included basic statistics, V/J segment usage, diversity estimates, rarefaction and pairwise overlap. To estimate diversity, the Chao1, ChaoE, Efron-Thisted, Shannon and inverse Simpson indices were applied, and diversity was also estimated on datasets down-sampled to the smallest sample. Repertoire overlap was assessed by strict matching of CDR3 nucleotide sequence, V gene and J gene, and clustering was done by Jaccard-based multidimensional scaling. On average, thymus samples gave 750,000 to 1,000,000 unique TCRB clonotypes, whereas blood samples gave roughly 86,000.

The clonotype was recovered from a boy younger than two with a congenital heart defect. Donor details come from another sample of the same person, matched by shared clones. The specimen sequenced was thymocytes. The chain couples TRBV9 to TRBJ2-3, and TRBD2 matches 14 of the central bases. CDR3 sequence: CASSAGTSGSMGDTQYF. The nucleotide sequence is given as TGTGCCAGCAGCGCCGGGACTAGCGGGAGTATGGGGGATACGCAGTATTTT.